The 17 T cell receptor beta chains listed next were all sequenced from one sample in a study of radiation and T cells in renal cell carcinoma. Using immunoSEQ multiplex PCR, the repertoire was profiled, and TCRdb retains in-frame clones only, with some absent. In the table there are some 97,000 clones, 80% to 90% of which are singletons. The time point denotes: blood 4 weeks post-SBRT, at nephrectomy. Treatment: 15 Gy SBRT to primary tumor, nephrectomy 4 weeks later. Source: blood, taken from a patient whose treatment included radiotherapy and nephrectomy. These receptors all come from a man in his 60s with renal cell carcinoma.

This chain joins TRBV19 and TRBJ2-1; 7 bases are a match to TRBD2. The CDR3 is 17 amino acids. V trimming: 6 bases; J trimming: 3 bases; junction bases outside the gene matches: 14. Germline lookup yields CDR1 LNHDA and CDR2 SQIVND (reference sequence). CDR3 sequence: CASSYRDYHDGYNEQFF. DNA for the CDR3: TGTGCCAGTAGCTACCGGGACTACCACGACGGCTACAATGAGCAGTTCTTC.

V is TRBV29-1 and J is TRBJ1-6, with D possibly being TRBD1 (6 bases). CDR1 is SQVTM and CDR2 is ANQGSEA in the germline V gene. The CDR3 sequence is 14 residues long. Trimming took 5 bases from V and 6 from J, leaving 14 bases between them. This chain's CDR3 is CSVRTAGINSPLHF. CDR3 DNA sequence: TGCAGCGTTCGGACAGCGGGGATTAATTCACCCCTCCACTTT.

This clone was observed a single time. V and J are TRBV2 and TRBJ2-1, with a weak D call TRBD1 (6 bases). Germline V lookup: CDR1 SNHLY, CDR2 FYNNEI. This CDR3 comprises 12 residues. Trimming pared 6 bases from V and 7 bases from J, leaving 10 bases between. CDR3 DNA: TGTGCCAGCAGGGGGGCAGGGAATGAGCAGTTCTTC. This codes for CASRGAGNEQFF. Full variable domain (outside the CDR3, taken from reference TRBV2 and TRBJ2-1): EPEVTQTPSHQVTQMGQEVILRCVPISNHLYFYWYRQILGQKVEFLVSFYNNEISEKSEIFDDQFSVERPDGSNFTLKIRSTKLEDSAMYFCASRGAGNEQFFGPGTRLTVL.

The chain carries TRBV13 and TRBJ2-5; perhaps TRBD2 as D (6 bases). Trimming stripped 0 bases from V and 4 bases from J, with 9 bases between. The CDR3 runs to 14 residues. Per the germline V gene, CDR1 is PRHDT and CDR2 is FYEKMQ (reference sequence). The CDR3 nucleotides read TGTGCCAGCAGCTTAGGTCTAGCGTCAGAGACCCAGTACTTC. This codes for CASSLGLASETQYF.

The CDR3 loop is CASRRQGGGYGYTF. In DNA, the CDR3 is TGTGCCAGCAGGCGACAGGGTGGGGGCTATGGCTACACCTTC. The chain recombines TRBV28 with TRBJ1-2, with 7 positions matching TRBD1. The germline V gene has CDR1 MDHEN and CDR2 SYDVKM. This CDR3 comprises 14 residues. The V segment lost 6 bases and the J segment 4 bases; nucleotides outside the gene matches: 8.

This chain connects TRBV10-3 to TRBJ2-3; 14 bases are shared with TRBD2. The CDR3 runs 15 residues. V shed 8 bases, J shed 6 bases, and the junction held 7 bases outside the gene matches. CDR1 and CDR2 from the germline V gene are ENHRY and SYGVKD. CDR3 nucleotide sequence: TGTGCCATCGGACTAGCGGGAGGAAGGGAGGATACGCAGTATTTT. Translated, it gives CAIGLAGGREDTQYF.

This chain uses TRBV6-1 with TRBJ2-7; TRBD2 agrees at 9 bases. This CDR3 has 15 residues. After removal of 5 bases from V and 3 bases from J, the junction contained 8 bases not matched to a gene. Per germline, CDR1 MNHNS and CDR2 SASEGT. CDR3 in amino acids: CASSQLEAGGYEQYF. The CDR3 bases are TGTGCCAGCAGTCAGTTGGAAGCGGGAGGCTACGAGCAGTACTTC.

The rearrangement uses TRBV2 and TRBJ2-5; no reliable D call. Germline CDR1 and CDR2: SNHLY and FYNNEI. The CDR3 has 16 amino acids. Trimming took off 3 bases at V and 4 bases at J, with 18 bases between the two ends. CDR3: CASSESAASLGETQYF. In nucleotides, the CDR3 is TGTGCCAGCAGTGAGTCGGCGGCCTCCCTGGGAGAGACCCAGTACTTC.

V gene TRBV18 combines with J gene TRBJ1-5, with unresolved D. Between the trimmed V and J ends, which lost 3 bases and 0 bases, there was a span of 9 bases. The CDR3 totals 15 residues. Per the germline V gene, CDR1 is KGHSH and CDR2 is LQKENI. Here the CDR3 DNA reads TGTGCCAGCTCACCCAACAGCTATAGCAATCAGCCCCAGCATTTT. Protein sequence: CASSPNSYSNQPQHF.

V usage is TRBV6-1 and J usage is TRBJ2-3; 8 nucleotides match TRBD2. Germline CDR1 reads MNHNS; CDR2 reads SASEGT. This CDR3 contains 14 residues. Unmatched junction bases numbered 8, after V lost 3 bases and J lost 9 bases. The CDR3 region is CASSDGTRSVTQYF. The CDR3 DNA reads TGTGCCAGCAGTGACGGGACTAGGAGTGTCACGCAGTATTTT.

The chain is built from TRBV4-3 and TRBJ1-1, with D unresolved. Trimming stripped 1 base from V and 5 bases from J, with 20 bases between. Per the germline V gene, CDR1 is LGHNA and CDR2 is YSLEER. The CDR3 has 17 amino acids. CDR3 protein: CASSQALIGTLRTEAFF. The CDR3 coding sequence is TGCGCCAGCAGCCAAGCCCTTATTGGCACCCTGCGGACTGAAGCTTTCTTT.

The CDR3 loop reads CASSPGLAGSDEQFF. The DNA for the CDR3 is TGTGCCAGCTCACCAGGACTAGCGGGTAGTGATGAGCAGTTCTTC. The rearrangement joins TRBV18 to TRBJ2-1; 11 bases map to TRBD2. Germline lookup yields CDR1 KGHSH and CDR2 LQKENI. The CDR3 length is 15 residues. J was trimmed by 8 bases and V by 2 bases; bases with no gene match: 5.

In nucleotides, the CDR3 is TGTGCCACCAGCAGAGATGGTGCCCTTTTCACAGGGGGTAGTCAGCCCCAGCATTTT. It yields the protein CATSRDGALFTGGSQPQHF. The chain carries TRBV15 and TRBJ1-5; 8 bases are a match to TRBD1. The V gene's germline CDR1 is LNHNV and CDR2 YYDKDF (reference sequence). The ends lost 0 bases at V and 6 bases at J; junction bases unmatched: 16. This CDR3 is built from 19 residues. The variable domain in full, completed from reference TRBV15 and TRBJ1-5, reads DAMVIQNPRYQVTQFGKPVTLSCSQTLNHNVMYWYQQKSSQAPKLLFHYYDKDFNNEADTPDNFQSRRPNTSFCFLDIRSPGLGDTAMYLCATSRDGALFTGGSQPQHFGDGTRLSIL.

CDR3 nucleotides: TGTGCCAGCAGCTTAGCATCTAGCGGGGCCCCCTACGAGCAGTACTTC. It is translated as CASSLASSGAPYEQYF. The chain has TRBV7-2 and TRBJ2-7, with 9 bases that match TRBD2. J was trimmed by 2 bases and V by 0 bases; bases with no gene match: 5. The CDR3 runs 16 residues. From germline, CDR1 is SGHTA and CDR2 FQGNSA.

The chain joins TRBV7-9 to TRBJ1-3; D is undetermined. Per the germline V gene, CDR1 is SEHNR and CDR2 is FQNEAQ (reference sequence). The V end was cut by 7 bases, the J end by 0 bases, with 10 bases between. The CDR3 extends over 14 amino acids. CDR3 sequence: CASTVRSSGNTIYF. The CDR3 coding sequence is TGTGCCAGCACCGTACGGAGCTCTGGAAACACCATATATTTT.

This clone was picked up a small number of times. This chain links TRBV2 with TRBJ1-5; the D gene is possibly TRBD1 (5 bases). The CDR3 consists of 15 residues. Trimming took 4 bases from V and 2 from J, leaving 12 bases between them. Germline values: CDR1 SNHLY, CDR2 FYNNEI. CDR3 DNA: TGTGCCAGCAGTGTGTCACAGGTTGGCAATCAGCCCCAGCATTTT. Its translation: CASSVSQVGNQPQHF.

The V call is TRBV15, the J call TRBJ1-2, with D possibly TRBD1 on 6 matching bases. This CDR3 has 14 amino acids. V was pared by 2 bases and J by 2 bases, with 9 bases between. Germline V CDR1 and CDR2: LNHNV, YYDKDF (reference sequence). The CDR3: CATSRTRGNYGYTF. The CDR3 nucleotides read TGTGCCACCAGCAGAACGAGGGGGAACTATGGCTACACCTTC.